These 16 T cell receptor beta chains originate from one sample sequenced in a study of blood T cell repertoires in COVID-19. Clones were sequenced by immunoSEQ multiplex PCR, and TCRdb holds only the in-frame ones, with some missing. The table lists approximately 94,000 clones, over 65% of them singletons. The material sequenced was peripheral blood. The source of these receptors is a human donor in a cohort sampled during active COVID-19.

This clone showed up just a few times. J is TRBJ1-6 and V is TRBV7-9, with D hard to call. Germline V gives CDR1 SEHNR, CDR2 FQNEAQ (reference sequence). Trimming cost V 2 bases and J 7 bases, with 9 bases left between them. CDR3 length: 14 residues. The CDR3 loop is CASSLTRGNSPLHF. In nucleotides, the CDR3 is TGTGCCAGCAGCTTAACGCGAGGGAATTCACCCCTCCACTTT.

This clone is a singleton in its sample. The chain uses TRBV18 and TRBJ1-1; a weak D match, TRBD1 (6 bases). This CDR3 region has 16 residues. V shed 0 bases and J shed 4 bases, with 15 bases lying between them. Germline V CDR1 and CDR2: KGHSH, LQKENI. The CDR3, as DNA: TGTGCCAGCTCACCACCGGGGGCCCAGGGGACCACTGAAGCTTTCTTT. It translates to CASSPPGAQGTTEAFF.

This rearrangement joins TRBV21-1 to TRBJ2-7; TRBD2, the table's D call, was not compared with the DNA. TRBV21-1 is tagged as a pseudogene. The CDR3 spans 16 residues. The CDR3 nucleotides are TGTGCCAGCACCAAAGATGGCGGGAAGGTCCCCTACGAGCAGTACTTC. This gives the protein CASTKDGGKVPYEQYF.

The rearrangement uses TRBV19 and TRBJ1-1; 7 nucleotides line up with TRBD1. CDR3 size: 17 residues. Germline CDR1 reads LNHDA; CDR2 reads SQIVND (reference sequence). Losses at the gene ends were 2 bases for V and 1 base for J; bases not matched to a gene: 10. The CDR3 bases are TGTGCCAGTAGTATAAGAGCTGGGACAGACACGAACACTGAAGCTTTCTTT. It encodes CASSIRAGTDTNTEAFF. The full variable domain, with the rest looked up from reference TRBV19 and TRBJ1-1, is DGGITQSPKYLFRKEGQNVTLSCEQNLNHDAMYWYRQDPGQGLRLIYYSQIVNDFQKGDIAEGYSVSREKKESFPLTVTSAQKNPTAFYLCASSIRAGTDTNTEAFFGQGTRLTVV.

The chain has TRBV4-3 and TRBJ2-7, with D perhaps TRBD2 (7 bases). The CDR3 sequence is 16 residues long. Germline CDR1 is LGHNA and CDR2 is YSLEER. Trimming stripped 4 bases from V and 5 bases from J, with 21 bases between. This CDR3 reads CASSPLGGGAVDEQYF. Here the CDR3 DNA reads TGCGCCAGCAGCCCGCTGGGGGGGGGCGCCGTCGACGAGCAGTACTTC.

This clone appeared a single time. The gene calls are TRBV5-1 and TRBJ1-3; D is unclear. The V gene's germline CDR1 is SGHRS and CDR2 YFSETQ. The CDR3 is 17 residues long. Trimming shortened V by 4 bases and J by 4 bases, and 21 bases separated the two germline ends. The CDR3 DNA reads TGCGCCAGCAGCAAGGAGGGAATCGGCCTAGGGGGAAACACCATATATTTT. Translating gives CASSKEGIGLGGNTIYF.

This clone was detected once. V is TRBV7-2 and J is TRBJ2-5; 11 bases are a match to TRBD2. With 3 bases clipped from V and 1 base from J, the junction kept 1 base outside the gene matches. This CDR3 is 15 amino acids long. Germline V gene data show CDR1 as SGHTA and CDR2 as FQGNSA. This chain's CDR3 is CASSLTSGVQETQYF. For the CDR3, the DNA is TGTGCCAGCAGCTTGACTAGCGGGGTCCAAGAGACCCAGTACTTC. The full variable domain, completed using reference TRBV7-2 and TRBJ2-5, is GAGVSQSPSNKVTEKGKDVELRCDPISGHTALYWYRQSLGQGLEFLIYFQGNSAPDKSGLPSDRFSAERTGGSVSTLTIQRTQQEDSAVYLCASSLTSGVQETQYFGPGTRLLVL.

The CDR3 DNA sequence: TGTGCTAGTGCCTGGCATAGGACTAGCGGGACCAATGAGCAGTTCTTC. This encodes CASAWHRTSGTNEQFF. This chain links TRBV12-5 with TRBJ2-1, with TRBD2 matching 12 bases. V dropped 7 bases and J dropped 6; count of bases not matched to a gene: 10. CDR3 size: 16 residues. CDR1 and CDR2 from the germline V gene are LGHNT and FRNRAP.

The chain carries TRBV2 and TRBJ2-5, with D possibly matching TRBD2 (7 bases). The ends were cut back, 4 bases at V and 2 bases at J, with 11 bases in the middle. CDR3 length: 14 amino acids. Germline-derived CDR1 and CDR2 are SNHLY and FYNNEI. The CDR3 nucleotides read TGTGCCAGCAGTGCGGGGGGCCCACAAGAGACCCAGTACTTC. Protein product: CASSAGGPQETQYF.

This rearrangement joins TRBV12-3 or TRBV12-4 to TRBJ1-5, with a possible D match to TRBD1 (6 bases). This CDR3 comprises 13 residues. Trimming shortened V by 5 bases and J by 5 bases, and 10 bases separated the two germline ends. CDR3 sequence: CASSDRQDQPQHF. CDR3 sequence (DNA): TGTGCCAGCAGTGACAGGCAGGATCAGCCCCAGCATTTT.

This clone has just one count. V and J are TRBV4-3 and TRBJ2-3; 10 positions agree with TRBD2. The germline V gene has CDR1 LGHNA and CDR2 YSLEER. The CDR3 runs 16 residues. The junction had 14 bases not matched to a gene; V was cut back by 2 bases and J by 12 bases. The CDR3 sequence is CASSQNAQSGGAPQYF. The CDR3 DNA reads as TGCGCCAGCAGCCAAAATGCGCAGAGCGGGGGGGCTCCACAGTATTTT.

The chain is built from TRBV6-1 and TRBJ1-2, with D maybe TRBD1 (6 bases). The V and J ends lost 1 base and 5 bases respectively, with 11 bases between them. The CDR3 runs to 14 residues. The germline CDR1 and CDR2 sequences are MNHNS and SASEGT. The CDR3 sequence: CASSEEGTPYGYTF. In DNA, the CDR3 is TGTGCCAGCAGTGAAGAGGGGACACCGTATGGCTACACCTTC.

Written as DNA, the CDR3 is TGTGCCAGCAGTTCCGGGACAATAGGCTCACCCCTCCACTTT. Its protein product is CASSSGTIGSPLHF. This chain connects TRBV6-5 to TRBJ1-6; D might be TRBD1 (6 bases). The V end was cut by 4 bases, the J end by 10 bases, with 14 bases between. The CDR3 sequence is 14 residues long. CDR1 and CDR2 from the germline V gene are MNHEY and SVGAGI.

The gene calls are TRBV10-3 and TRBJ1-1; tentatively, D is TRBD1 (6 bases). This CDR3 is built from 13 residues. Germline V gives CDR1 ENHRY, CDR2 SYGVKD. Trimming stripped 10 bases from V and 1 base from J, with 13 bases between. DNA of the CDR3: TGTGCCACCAGACAGGACCCGAACACTGAAGCTTTCTTT. Its protein product is CATRQDPNTEAFF.

This chain connects TRBV7-2 to TRBJ2-3; 8 bases match TRBD2. J lost 1 base, V lost 0 bases, and 3 bases had no gene match. There are 16 residues in the CDR3. Germline values: CDR1 SGHTA, CDR2 FQGNSA. The CDR3 region has the DNA TGTGCCAGCAGCTTAGCGTCTAGCGGGCGCACAGATACGCAGTATTTT. It is translated as CASSLASSGRTDTQYF.

V and J are TRBV19 and TRBJ2-4; a weak D match, TRBD2 (6 bases). The CDR3 extends over 14 amino acids. CDR1 LNHDA and CDR2 SQIVND come from the germline V gene (reference sequence). V lost 7 bases, J lost 7 bases, and 17 bases lay in between. This CDR3 reads CASNGGAHPNIQYF. The CDR3, as DNA: TGTGCCAGTAACGGAGGGGCACACCCGAACATTCAGTACTTC.